The present entry profiles one TCR beta chain with its context. What it recognizes is unknown. The PCR was carried out with 60 Vbeta primers and 13 Jbeta primers. Only in-frame clones appear in the TCRdb table, and some are missing; sequencing was by immunoSEQ multiplex PCR. The table lists 150,000 to 200,000 clones, approximately 75% of them singletons, with about 1.6% in the top ten. The V end lost 6 bases, the J end lost 1 base, and 12 bases lay between the germline ends. CDR1 and CDR2 (germline): ENHRY, SYGVKD. The CDR3 is made up of 14 amino acids. This specimen belongs to a study of cytomegalovirus exposure and HLA in healthy donors. General study points: Reportedly, cytomegalovirus status was diagnosed with high sensitivity and specificity. Most CMV-associated TCR beta chains appeared HLA-restricted in a later analysis. A later analysis linked a missense variant in DCLRE1C to the trimming of TCR beta V and J genes. In terms of immune exposure information, only CMV serostatus was available.

This TCR derives from a girl aged 10 to 17 in good health and CMV-seronegative. This rearrangement joins TRBV10-3 to TRBJ2-5; D might be TRBD1 (5 bases). The sample consisted of PBMCs. The DNA of the CDR3 is TGTGCCATCAGCGTGGACATAACCCAAGAGACCCAGTACTTC. This gives the protein CAISVDITQETQYF.